This is a list of T cell receptor beta chains from one sample in a study of cytomegalovirus exposure and HLA in healthy donors. Produced via immunoSEQ multiplex PCR; TCRdb's table is partial and in-frame only. The repertoire holds 80,000 to 100,000 clones, with about four fifths as singletons. Sequencing was performed on PBMCs. The receptors originated from a female donor in good health and CMV-seropositive. Each CDR3 is given with its conserved first and last residue. D genes are given only for firm matches. A row's size may be missing; if present it is once, few, many or a size class.

j_call	clone_size	d_call	v_call	cdr3_aa	cdr3_nt
TRBJ1-6	once	-	TRBV5-1	CASSLAGRVGSPLHF	TGCGCCAGCAGCTTGGCAGGGCGAGTGGGCTCACCCCTCCACTTT
TRBJ1-2	-	TRBD1	TRBV11-2	CASSPGGTGRSRDGYTF	TGTGCCAGCAGCCCTGGGGGGACAGGGAGGTCCCGGGATGGCTACACCTTC
TRBJ1-2	-	-	TRBV6-6	CASSYPLRWGYGYIF	TGTGCCAGCAGTTACCCACTGAGGTGGGGCTATGGCTACATCTTC
TRBJ2-5	-	TRBD2	TRBV6-1	CASSDRRVGRYQETQYF	TGTGCCAGCAGTGATCGAAGGGTCGGGAGGTACCAAGAGACCCAGTACTTC
TRBJ2-7	-	TRBD1	TRBV5-4	CASSLTGQLYEQYF	TGTGCCAGCAGCTTGACGGGACAGCTCTACGAGCAGTACTTC
TRBJ2-7	-	-	TRBV6-1	CASRQGAESSYEQYF	TGTGCCAGCAGACAAGGGGCCGAGAGCTCCTACGAGCAGTACTTC
TRBJ1-2	-	-	TRBV6-5	CASSYNVYGNYGYTF	TGTGCCAGCAGTTACAATGTCTACGGGAACTATGGCTACACCTTC
TRBJ2-3	-	TRBD1	TRBV11-2	CASSLGQGYDTQYF	TGTGCCAGCAGCCTAGGACAGGGGTATGATACGCAGTATTTT
TRBJ2-7	-	-	TRBV5-1	CASSLAVSYEQYF	TGCGCCAGCAGCTTGGCGGTTTCCTACGAGCAGTACTTC
TRBJ1-4	-	TRBD1	TRBV19	CASSIGGQTNEKLFF	TGTGCCAGTAGTATTGGGGGACAGACAAATGAAAAACTGTTTTTT